The clone carrying this T cell receptor (beta chain) was detected many times. Its antigen is undetermined. These data come from a study of T cell repertoires in cytomegalovirus infection. Study as a whole: Signatures in public TCR beta sequences pointed to both CMV infection and matching HLA type. Regarding the study as a whole: What dominated the ex vivo response were HLA-C-restricted CMV-specific TCR beta clonotypes.

Using its own MiXCR run on the reads, TCRdb lists one record per CDR3 protein. Counted here are hundreds of thousands of distinct CDR3 sequences, roughly 9.3% occurring once; the ten biggest clones make up 2.5%. CDR1 and CDR2 (germline): MNHEY, SVGEGT. The ends lost 10 bases at V and 6 bases at J; junction bases unmatched: 11. The CDR3 is 13 amino acids. The chain combines TRBV6-2 or TRBV6-3 with TRBJ2-7, with 8 bases aligning to TRBD2. This TCR derives from a human donor in good health (CMV status not recorded). Some clones in this sample may be carry-over from other donors' samples. Sample: PBMCs. The CDR3 protein is CATQGGGTPEQYV. The CDR3 DNA sequence: TGTGCCACCCAGGGCGGGGGGACTCCCGAGCAGTACGTC.